The clone carrying this T cell receptor beta chain was counted a few times. The antigen remains undetermined. The sample originates from a study of blood T cells in healthy people across ages. Regarding the study as a whole: Strong correlation linked observed beta diversity and percent naive T cells. No conclusive comparison of naive versus antigen-experienced cells was possible with unsorted PBMCs.

Then a second PCR, running about 6 to 11 cycles, was carried out with a sample-barcoded 5' primer and a J-beta primer mix. A 12-random-nucleotide template-switch adaptor tagged each cDNA molecule. MiXCR, applied by TCRdb to the 5' RACE reads, yields one record per CDR3 protein. The sample includes 760,000 or so distinct CDR3 sequences, roughly 25% of them seen just once. A further study also used this sample, focusing on T cells of mothers and their children. From that second work: There were over 9 million TCR beta CDR3 reads from each mother and about 3 million from each child.

The sequencing input was blood. This TCR was sampled from a boy aged 10-17 years in good health.

Here the CDR3 reads CASMAGNSYEQYF. The DNA of the CDR3 is TGTGCCAGCATGGCAGGGAACTCCTACGAGCAGTACTTC. The chain employs TRBV2 and TRBJ2-7, with D tentatively TRBD1 (5 bases). The CDR3 extends over 13 amino acids. Trimming took 7 bases from V and 0 from J, leaving 10 bases between them. Per germline, CDR1 SNHLY and CDR2 FYNNEI.